This note documents a single TCR beta chain sequence. The entry originates in a study of technical replicates of blood from a handful of donors. The method was immunoSEQ multiplex PCR; TCRdb's version includes in-frame clones alone and lacks a portion of them. The repertoire holds over 50,000 clones, with roughly 97% as singletons. The source of this sequence is a human donor in good health. The sequenced sample consisted of T cells isolated from PBMCs.

The CDR3 nucleotides read TGTGCCAGCAGCTCTAGGCACGGAAGATATAGCAATCAGCCCCAGCATTTT. Translated, it gives CASSSRHGRYSNQPQHF. The chain carries TRBV5-6 and TRBJ1-5; no firm D call. Per germline, CDR1 SGHDT and CDR2 YYEEEE. V lost 3 bases, J lost 0 bases, and 16 bases lay in between. The CDR3 spans 17 residues.